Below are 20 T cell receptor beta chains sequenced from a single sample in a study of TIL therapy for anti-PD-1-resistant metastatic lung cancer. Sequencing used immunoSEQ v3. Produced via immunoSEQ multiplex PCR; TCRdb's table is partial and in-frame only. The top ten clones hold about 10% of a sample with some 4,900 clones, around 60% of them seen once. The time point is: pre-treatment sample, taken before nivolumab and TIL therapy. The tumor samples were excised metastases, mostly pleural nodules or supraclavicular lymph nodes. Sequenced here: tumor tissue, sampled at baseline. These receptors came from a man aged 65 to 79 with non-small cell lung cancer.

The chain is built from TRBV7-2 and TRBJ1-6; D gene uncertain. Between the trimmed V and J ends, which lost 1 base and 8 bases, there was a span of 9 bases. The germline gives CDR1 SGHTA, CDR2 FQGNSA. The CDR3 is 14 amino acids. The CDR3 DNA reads TGTGCCAGCAGCTTAGAGGCAAGGGATTCACCCCTCCACTTT. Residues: CASSLEARDSPLHF. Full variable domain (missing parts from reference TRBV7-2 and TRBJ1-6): GAGVSQSPSNKVTEKGKDVELRCDPISGHTALYWYRQSLGQGLEFLIYFQGNSAPDKSGLPSDRFSAERTGGSVSTLTIQRTQQEDSAVYLCASSLEARDSPLHFGNGTRLTVT.

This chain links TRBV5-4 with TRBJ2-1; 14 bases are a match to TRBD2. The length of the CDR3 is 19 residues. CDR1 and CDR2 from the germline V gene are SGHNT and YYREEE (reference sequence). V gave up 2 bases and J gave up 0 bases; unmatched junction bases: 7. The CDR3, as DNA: TGTGCCAGCAGCTTAAAGCCGGGACTAGCGGGAGCCTCCTACAATGAGCAGTTCTTC. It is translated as CASSLKPGLAGASYNEQFF.

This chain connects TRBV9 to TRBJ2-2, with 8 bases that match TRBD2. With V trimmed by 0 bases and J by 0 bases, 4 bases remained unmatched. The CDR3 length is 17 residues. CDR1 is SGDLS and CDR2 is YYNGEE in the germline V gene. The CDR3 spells CASSVVGSGTNTGELFF. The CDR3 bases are TGTGCCAGCAGCGTAGTAGGTAGCGGGACGAACACCGGGGAGCTGTTTTTT.

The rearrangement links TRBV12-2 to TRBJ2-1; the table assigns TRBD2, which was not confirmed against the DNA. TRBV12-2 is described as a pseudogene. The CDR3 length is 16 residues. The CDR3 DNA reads TGTGCAAGTCGCTTAGTACCTAGCGGGAGTAACAATGAGCAGTTCTTC. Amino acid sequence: CASRLVPSGSNNEQFF.

The DNA of the CDR3 is TGTGCCTGGAGGGGACAAGGAGCACTAGCCAAAAACATTCAGTACTTC. It encodes CAWRGQGALAKNIQYF. J is TRBJ2-4 and V is TRBV30; weak D call: TRBD1 (6 bases). Germline loops: CDR1 GTSNPN, CDR2 SVGIG (reference sequence). V was trimmed by 3 bases and J by 0 bases, leaving 15 bases between them. The CDR3 has 16 residues.

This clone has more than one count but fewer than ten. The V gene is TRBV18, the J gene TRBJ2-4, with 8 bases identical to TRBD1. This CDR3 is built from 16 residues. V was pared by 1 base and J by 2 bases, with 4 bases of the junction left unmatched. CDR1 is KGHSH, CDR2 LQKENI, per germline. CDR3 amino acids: CASSPLQGASKNIQYF. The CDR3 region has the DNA TGTGCCAGCTCACCACTCCAGGGGGCTTCCAAAAACATTCAGTACTTC.

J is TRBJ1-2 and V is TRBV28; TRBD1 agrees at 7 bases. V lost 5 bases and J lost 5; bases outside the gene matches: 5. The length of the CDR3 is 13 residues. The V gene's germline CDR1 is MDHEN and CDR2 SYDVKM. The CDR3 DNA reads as TGTGCCAGCAGTAACAGGGGTAGGTATGGCTACACCTTC. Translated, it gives CASSNRGRYGYTF.

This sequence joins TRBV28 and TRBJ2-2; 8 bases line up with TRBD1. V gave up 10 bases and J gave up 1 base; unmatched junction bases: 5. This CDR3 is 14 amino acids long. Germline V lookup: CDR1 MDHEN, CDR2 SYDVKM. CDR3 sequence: CATQGQGNTGELFF. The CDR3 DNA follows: TGTGCCACCCAAGGACAGGGGAACACCGGGGAGCTGTTTTTT.

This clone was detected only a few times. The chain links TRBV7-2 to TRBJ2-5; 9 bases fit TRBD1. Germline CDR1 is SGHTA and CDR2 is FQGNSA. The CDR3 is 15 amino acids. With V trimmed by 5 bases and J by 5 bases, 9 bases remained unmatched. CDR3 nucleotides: TGTGCCAGCAGCCCGAACAGGGGGCCCACGGAGACCCAGTACTTC. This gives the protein CASSPNRGPTETQYF. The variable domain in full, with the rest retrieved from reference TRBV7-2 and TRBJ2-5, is GAGVSQSPSNKVTEKGKDVELRCDPISGHTALYWYRQSLGQGLEFLIYFQGNSAPDKSGLPSDRFSAERTGGSVSTLTIQRTQQEDSAVYLCASSPNRGPTETQYFGPGTRLLVL.

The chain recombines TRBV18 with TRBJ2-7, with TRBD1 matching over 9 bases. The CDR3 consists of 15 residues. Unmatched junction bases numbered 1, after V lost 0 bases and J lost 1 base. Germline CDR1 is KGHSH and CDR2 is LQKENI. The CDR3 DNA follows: TGTGCCAGCTCACCACCCGGGACAGGGTCCTACGAGCAGTACTTC. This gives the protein CASSPPGTGSYEQYF.

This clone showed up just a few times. The chain's CDR3 is CAWSLGTGNTEAFF. As DNA, the CDR3 is TGTGCCTGGAGTCTCGGGACAGGGAACACTGAAGCTTTCTTT. The genes are TRBV30 and TRBJ1-1, with 8 bases fitting TRBD1. The J segment lost 1 base and the V segment lost 2 bases, leaving 3 bases of the junction unmatched. CDR1 GTSNPN and CDR2 SVGIG come from the germline V gene (reference sequence). The CDR3 consists of 14 residues.

CDR3 nucleotides: TGTGCCAGTACCCCGGGACTAGCGGTGAGCACAGATACGCAGTATTTT. As protein: CASTPGLAVSTDTQYF. The rearrangement joins TRBV19 to TRBJ2-3, with 11 bases identical to TRBD2. V shed 7 bases, J shed 0 bases, and the junction held 6 bases outside the gene matches. This CDR3 is 16 amino acids long. Germline lookup yields CDR1 LNHDA and CDR2 SQIVND (reference sequence).

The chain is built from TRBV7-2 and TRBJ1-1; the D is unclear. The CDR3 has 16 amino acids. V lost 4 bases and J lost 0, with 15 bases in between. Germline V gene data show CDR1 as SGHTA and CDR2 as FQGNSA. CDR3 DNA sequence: TGTGCCAGCAGCTCCCCCGGGGAGGGCTTGAACACTGAAGCTTTCTTT. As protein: CASSSPGEGLNTEAFF.

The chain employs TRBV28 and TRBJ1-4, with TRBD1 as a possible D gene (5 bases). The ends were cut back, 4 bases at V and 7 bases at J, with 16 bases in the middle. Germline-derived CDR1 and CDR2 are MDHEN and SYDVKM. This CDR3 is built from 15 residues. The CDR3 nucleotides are TGTGCCAGCAGTTCGAGGAGGGGAAGGATTGAAAAACTGTTTTTT. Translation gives CASSSRRGRIEKLFF.

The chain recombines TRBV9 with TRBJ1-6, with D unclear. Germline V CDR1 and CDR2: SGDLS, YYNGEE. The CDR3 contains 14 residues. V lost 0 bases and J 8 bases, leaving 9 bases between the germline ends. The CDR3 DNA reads TGTGCCAGCAGCGTAGACAGAAGCGATTCACCCCTCCACTTT. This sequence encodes CASSVDRSDSPLHF.

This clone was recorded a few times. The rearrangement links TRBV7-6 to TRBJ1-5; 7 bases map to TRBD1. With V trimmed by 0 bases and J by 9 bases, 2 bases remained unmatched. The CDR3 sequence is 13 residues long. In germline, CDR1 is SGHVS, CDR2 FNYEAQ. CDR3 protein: CASSLARQGPQHF. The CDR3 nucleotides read TGTGCCAGCAGCTTAGCGCGACAGGGGCCCCAGCATTTT.

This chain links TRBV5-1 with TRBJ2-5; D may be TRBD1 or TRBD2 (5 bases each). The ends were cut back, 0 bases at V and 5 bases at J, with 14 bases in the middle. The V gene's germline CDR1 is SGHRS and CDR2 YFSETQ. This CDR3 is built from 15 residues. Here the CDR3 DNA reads TGCGCCAGCAGCTTGGACGGGGACCGTGGCGAGACCCAGTACTTC. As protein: CASSLDGDRGETQYF.

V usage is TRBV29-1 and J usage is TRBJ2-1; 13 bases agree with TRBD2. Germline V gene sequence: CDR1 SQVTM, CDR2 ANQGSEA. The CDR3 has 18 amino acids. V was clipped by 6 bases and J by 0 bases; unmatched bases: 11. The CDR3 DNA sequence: TGCAGCGTCCTCCCGGGACTAGCGGGATACGGCTCCTACAATGAGCAGTTCTTC. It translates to CSVLPGLAGYGSYNEQFF.

The CDR3 DNA reads as TGTGCCAGCAGCTTTGGTCTCGGACAAACCGGGGAGCTGTTTTTT. It codes for CASSFGLGQTGELFF. The chain employs TRBV5-5 and TRBJ2-2, with a tentative D call TRBD1 (5 bases). V was cut by 2 bases and J by 5 bases, with 13 bases left in between. Germline V CDR1 and CDR2: SGHKS, YYEKEE (reference sequence). This CDR3 is built from 15 residues.

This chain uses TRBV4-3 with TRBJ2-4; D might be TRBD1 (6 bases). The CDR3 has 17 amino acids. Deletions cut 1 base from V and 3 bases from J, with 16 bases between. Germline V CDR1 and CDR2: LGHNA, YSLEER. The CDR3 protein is CASSQGQGMVGKNIQYF. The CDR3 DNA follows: TGCGCCAGCAGCCAAGGTCAGGGGATGGTCGGCAAAAACATTCAGTACTTC.